Each of the 2 T cell receptor beta chains below was sequenced from the same sample in a study of blood T cell repertoires in COVID-19. Sequenced by immunoSEQ multiplex PCR; TCRdb stores in-frame clones only, minus some. The data hold some 700,000 clones, with just under 90% observed a single time. The sample was peripheral blood. All receptors derive from a woman younger than 35 with acute or convalescent COVID-19.

The rearrangement links TRBV4-2 to TRBJ2-2, with TRBD1 identical over 8 bases. There are 17 residues in the CDR3. The junction had 12 bases not matched to a gene; V was cut back by 1 base and J by 8 bases. CDR1 is LGHNA and CDR2 is YNFKEQ in the germline V gene. DNA for the CDR3: TGTGCCAGCAGCCAAGCGCTTCCAGGGGGCGGATTTGGGGAGCTGTTTTTT. Translated, it gives CASSQALPGGGFGELFF.

V gene TRBV6-1 combines with J gene TRBJ1-2; D may be TRBD1 (5 bases). CDR1 and CDR2 from the germline V gene are MNHNS and SASEGT. V lost 2 bases and J 6 bases, leaving 13 bases between the germline ends. The CDR3 length is 14 residues. The CDR3 sequence is CASSEWGDSNGYTF. CDR3 nucleotides: TGTGCCAGCAGTGAATGGGGGGATTCTAATGGCTACACCTTC.